This T cell receptor (beta chain) was retrieved from a study of breast tumors, draining lymph nodes, adjacent tissues. MiXCR, applied by TCRdb to the multiplex PCR reads, yields one record per CDR3 protein. The data contain about 200,000 distinct CDR3 sequences, 31% of them singletons. Axillary draining lymph nodes of breast cancer patients supplied the node samples. This clonotype was picked up many times. Its antigen is undetermined. The junction and the germline gene differ at one end; a read error may be behind it. Study results and caveats: Compared with lymph nodes, tumors were less diverse; compared with nontumor tissue, more. Luminal-like breast cancer showed significantly higher tumor–nontumor repertoire similarity than basal-like. Findings are consistent with lymph node origin and intratumoral expansion of most tumor T cells. The lymph node origin of tumor T cells was framed as consistent with a hypothesis, not demonstrated.

The CDR3 sequence is 13 residues long. Germline CDR1 SGHRS, CDR2 YFSETQ. This chain joins TRBV5-1 and TRBJ1-4; D may be TRBD1 (6 bases). The receptor was isolated from a female donor with breast cancer. Some clones in this sample may be carry-over from other donors' samples. The specimen sequenced was axillary lymph node tissue. CDR3 DNA: TGCGCCAGCAAGGACCAGGGGAGGGAAAACCTGTTTTTT. Its translation is CASKDQGRENLFF.